This T cell receptor beta chain came from a study of cytomegalovirus exposure and HLA in healthy donors. The study's findings and limits: An analysis done earlier found most TCR beta V segments productive about 90% or about 30% of the time.

This clone was seen once. Its antigen is unknown. Primers for the PCR totalled 60 Vbeta and 13 Jbeta. TCRdb keeps only in-frame clones here, not all; method: immunoSEQ multiplex PCR. In the table there are around 120,000 clones, roughly three quarters of which are singletons. Germline CDR1 is LGHNA and CDR2 is YSLEER. V was trimmed by 1 base and J by 2 bases, leaving 9 bases between them. The CDR3 length is 15 residues. This TCR was recovered from a man in his fifties in good health and CMV-seropositive. The specimen sequenced was PBMCs. The chain recombines TRBV4-3 with TRBJ2-1; D is perhaps TRBD2 (6 bases). The DNA for the CDR3 is TGCGCCAGCAGCCAAGGGGCGGGGACCTACAATGAGCAGTTCTTC. It encodes CASSQGAGTYNEQFF.